The clone carrying this T cell receptor beta chain has only a few counts. Its specificity is not known. CDR3 length: 19 amino acids. Unmatched junction bases numbered 16, after V lost 2 bases and J lost 2 bases. Per germline, CDR1 SGDLS and CDR2 YYNGEE. Expressed TCRB transcripts were sequenced because the entire RNA isolate underwent reverse transcription. Profiled with immunoSEQ multiplex PCR; TCRdb holds only in-frame clones, not every one. The table lists 240,000 or so clones, roughly 22% of them singletons. These data come from a study of beta chain features in type 1 diabetes. Whole-study results and caveats: A pattern of fewer insertions and more deletions at VDJ junctions was seen in type 1 diabetes patients. When Type 1 diabetes patients were examined, their TCRB CDR3s proved moderately but significantly shorter in all four CD4+ subsets.

This chain connects TRBV9 to TRBJ2-1; 7 nucleotides match TRBD2. Material: naive CD4+ T cells from blood. The sequence came from a woman in her thirties or forties with type 1 diabetes. CDR3 sequence: CASSVIPLLAVTPYNEQFF. CDR3 coding DNA: TGTGCCAGCAGCGTCATTCCCCTTCTAGCGGTTACCCCCTACAATGAGCAGTTCTTC.